The 17 T cell receptor beta chains listed next were all sequenced from one sample in a study of blood T cell repertoires in COVID-19 (TCRdb year 2020). Library preparation was by the immunoSEQ multiplex PCR assay. TCRdb stores this immuneACCESS table with in-frame sequences only. Part of the clones is absent; in the studies checked, under half of the shortfall reflects unresolved V genes, and no reason is known for the rest. This sample comprises 250,000 to 300,000 clones, around four fifths of them detected only once. The ten largest clones add up to under 5% of the sample. Sequenced sample: peripheral blood. The receptor source for this set is a man in his 60s with acute or convalescent COVID-19.

The rearrangement links TRBV9 to TRBJ2-7; 12 nucleotides line up with TRBD1. The CDR3 is 15 residues long. The junction had 7 bases not matched to a gene; V was cut back by 4 bases and J by 5 bases. Germline lookup yields CDR1 SGDLS and CDR2 YYNGEE. CDR3 nucleotides: TGTGCCAGCAGCCCGGGACAGGGGGCTATCGACGAGCAGTACTTC. It codes for CASSPGQGAIDEQYF.

The chain joins TRBV25-1 to TRBJ1-2; a possible D gene is TRBD1 (6 bases). The CDR3 has 15 residues. Germline CDR1 MGHDK, CDR2 SYGVNS. V was shortened by 5 bases and J by 4 bases, with 17 bases between the two germline ends. CDR3 residues: CASSTRGLGSYGYTF. DNA of the CDR3: TGTGCCAGCAGTACCAGGGGTCTAGGGAGCTATGGCTACACCTTC.

The chain is built from TRBV4-1 and TRBJ1-1; 10 bases align to TRBD1. The V segment lost 3 bases and the J segment 7 bases; nucleotides outside the gene matches: 8. CDR1 MGHRA and CDR2 YSYEKL come from the germline V gene. This CDR3 contains 15 residues. CDR3 sequence: CASSQAGQGKIEAFF. The DNA for the CDR3 is TGCGCCAGCAGCCAGGCGGGACAGGGGAAGATTGAAGCTTTCTTT.

V usage is TRBV5-4 and J usage is TRBJ2-1; 11 nucleotides agree with TRBD2. V was pared by 4 bases and J by 4 bases, with 4 bases of the junction left unmatched. CDR1 and CDR2 from the germline V gene are SGHNT and YYREEE (reference sequence). CDR3 length equals 15 residues. CDR3 bases: TGTGCCAGCAGCACCGGACTAGCGGGTTACAATGAGCAGTTCTTC. Residues: CASSTGLAGYNEQFF.

This sequence joins TRBV30 and TRBJ2-5; D uncertain. The CDR3 covers 13 residues. V lost 8 bases and J lost 5, with 18 bases in between. Per germline, CDR1 GTSNPN and CDR2 SVGIG (reference sequence). CDR3 loop: CAASLKPGETQYF. The CDR3 DNA sequence: TGTGCCGCCTCTCTCAAGCCCGGGGAGACCCAGTACTTC.

J is TRBJ1-2 and V is TRBV11-2; D unresolved. Trimming left V 2 bases short and J 0 bases short, with 10 bases between. The CDR3 has 15 amino acids. CDR1 and CDR2 from the germline V gene are SGHAT and FQNNGV. Here the CDR3 DNA reads TGTGCCAGCAGCTTATCACAGACCACTAACTATGGCTACACCTTC. Residues: CASSLSQTTNYGYTF.

The V call is TRBV9, the J call TRBJ2-7; TRBD1 aligns across 8 bases. The CDR3 has 14 amino acids. Germline V gene data show CDR1 as SGDLS and CDR2 as YYNGEE. J lost 6 bases, V lost 0 bases, and 5 bases had no gene match. CDR3 in amino acids: CASSVGQGFFEQYF. The CDR3 coding sequence is TGTGCCAGCAGCGTAGGACAGGGGTTTTTCGAGCAGTACTTC.

The chain carries TRBV29-1 and TRBJ1-2, with TRBD1 matching over 8 bases. The CDR3 totals 17 residues. Germline V gives CDR1 SQVTM, CDR2 ANQGSEA. Trimming removed 8 bases from V and 0 bases from J; junction bases left unmatched: 17. CDR3 sequence: CSLSGTGEALSNYGYTF. DNA of the CDR3: TGCAGCCTATCCGGGACAGGAGAAGCCCTGTCTAACTATGGCTACACCTTC.

A word on this clone: This sequence may be a read error, since a much larger clone differs from it by one base. The rearrangement joins TRBV11-3 to TRBJ2-7, with 8 bases that match TRBD1. J was trimmed by 3 bases and V by 4 bases; bases with no gene match: 2. The CDR3 covers 13 residues. Germline V gene lookup returns CDR1 SGHNT and CDR2 YENEEA. This CDR3 reads CASSSGQGYEQYF. CDR3 nucleotides: TGTGCCAGCAGCTCCGGACAGGGCTACGAGCAGTACTTC.

The V and J genes are TRBV5-4 and TRBJ2-5; D might be TRBD2 (6 bases). The CDR3 loop spans 15 amino acids. Germline V lookup: CDR1 SGHNT, CDR2 YYREEE (reference sequence). V was trimmed by 4 bases and J by 5 bases, leaving 18 bases between them. CDR3 bases: TGTGCCAGCAGCCCAACAGAGACTAGAGCGGAGACCCAGTACTTC. Translated, it gives CASSPTETRAETQYF.

V gene TRBV28 combines with J gene TRBJ2-3, with D unresolved. The CDR3 length is 15 residues. Trimming removed 2 bases from V and 2 bases from J, with 11 bases in between. Germline V gene data show CDR1 as MDHEN and CDR2 as SYDVKM. The DNA for the CDR3 is TGTGCCAGCAGTTTAATGGTGGGCCTCACAGATACGCAGTATTTT. Protein product: CASSLMVGLTDTQYF.

This clone was counted once. The rearrangement joins TRBV4-3 to TRBJ2-5, with D tentatively TRBD2 (6 bases). CDR3 length: 16 amino acids. Looked up from germline, CDR1 is LGHNA and CDR2 is YSLEER. The V end lost 1 base, the J end lost 10 bases, and 22 bases lay between the germline ends. CDR3 protein: CASSQVWRGPVRGQYF. The CDR3 DNA reads as TGCGCCAGCAGCCAAGTTTGGCGGGGCCCAGTGCGGGGCCAGTACTTC.

In this sample, this clone turned up once. The V call is TRBV10-3, the J call TRBJ1-6, with TRBD1 matching 11 bases. This CDR3 contains 16 residues. Germline V lookup: CDR1 ENHRY, CDR2 SYGVKD. Trimming cost V 0 bases and J 7 bases; bases outside gene matches: 2. CDR3 in DNA: TGTGCCATCAGTGAGTCTGGGGACAGGGGGAATTCACCCCTCCACTTT. It encodes CAISESGDRGNSPLHF.

This chain links TRBV6-5 with TRBJ2-1, with a tentative D call TRBD2 (6 bases). The CDR3 length is 16 residues. V was clipped by 2 bases and J by 1 base, with 12 bases between them. Germline CDR1 and CDR2: MNHEY and SVGAGI. The DNA of the CDR3 is TGTGCCAGCAGTTACCCGTTAGCGGCGTCCTACAATGAGCAGTTCTTC. Protein sequence: CASSYPLAASYNEQFF.

V gene TRBV27 combines with J gene TRBJ2-5; 7 bases match TRBD2. The CDR3 contains 15 residues. With V trimmed by 4 bases and J by 4 bases, 9 bases remained unmatched. Germline lookup yields CDR1 MNHEY and CDR2 SMNVEV (reference sequence). The CDR3: CASSSGTMVRETQYF. The DNA of the CDR3 is TGTGCCAGCAGTTCGGGGACTATGGTTCGAGAGACCCAGTACTTC.

For the CDR3, the DNA is TGTGCCAGCTCAACTATACTGTCGATCCCGGGACAGTCCACGGTTGGGGCCAACGTCCTGACTTTC. Amino acid sequence: CASSTILSIPGQSTVGANVLTF. This chain connects TRBV18 to TRBJ2-6, with 7 bases lining up with TRBD1. Germline V gene lookup returns CDR1 KGHSH and CDR2 LQKENI. The V gene end was trimmed by 5 bases and the J gene end by 3 bases; junction bases not matched to a gene: 25. The length of the CDR3 is 22 residues.

DNA of the CDR3: TGTGCCAGCAGCTTAGGACCGAGCGCCGCCCTAACCGGGGAGCTGTTTTTT. Translated, it gives CASSLGPSAALTGELFF. The J gene is TRBJ2-2, the V gene TRBV7-2; D is uncertain. With 1 base removed from V and 5 bases from J, the gap between germline ends came to 17 bases. This CDR3 comprises 17 residues. Germline CDR1 and CDR2: SGHTA and FQGNSA.